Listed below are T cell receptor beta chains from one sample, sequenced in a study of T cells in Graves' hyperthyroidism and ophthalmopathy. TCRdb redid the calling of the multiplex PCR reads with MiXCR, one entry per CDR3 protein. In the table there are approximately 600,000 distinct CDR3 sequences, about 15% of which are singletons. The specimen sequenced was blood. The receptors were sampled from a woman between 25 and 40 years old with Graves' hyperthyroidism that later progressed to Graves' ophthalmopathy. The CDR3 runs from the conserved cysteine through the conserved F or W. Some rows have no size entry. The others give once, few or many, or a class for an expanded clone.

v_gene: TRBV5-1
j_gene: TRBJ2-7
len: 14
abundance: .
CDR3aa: CASSLVRGEYEQYF

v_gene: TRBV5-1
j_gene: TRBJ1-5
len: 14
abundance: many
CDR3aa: CASSFSGTDQPQHF

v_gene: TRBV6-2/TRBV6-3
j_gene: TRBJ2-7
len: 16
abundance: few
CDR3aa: CASSYSTTSGINEQYF

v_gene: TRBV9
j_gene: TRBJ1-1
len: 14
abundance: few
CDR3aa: CASSVGTGGADAFF

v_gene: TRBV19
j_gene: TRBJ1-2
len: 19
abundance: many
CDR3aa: CASTPAPGQLPGGNYGYTF

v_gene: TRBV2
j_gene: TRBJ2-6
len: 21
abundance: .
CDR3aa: CASSEATPGAGRGIGANVLTF

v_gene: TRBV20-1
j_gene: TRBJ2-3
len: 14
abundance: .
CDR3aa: CSARDFTNTDTQYF

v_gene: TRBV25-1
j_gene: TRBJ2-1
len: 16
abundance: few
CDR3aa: CASSEFLAGGPNEQFF

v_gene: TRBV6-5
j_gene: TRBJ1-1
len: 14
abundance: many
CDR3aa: CASSYVRESTEAFF

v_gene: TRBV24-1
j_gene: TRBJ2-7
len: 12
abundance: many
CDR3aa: CATSEGYYEQYF

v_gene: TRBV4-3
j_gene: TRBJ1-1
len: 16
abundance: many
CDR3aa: CASSLRGATGGTEAFF

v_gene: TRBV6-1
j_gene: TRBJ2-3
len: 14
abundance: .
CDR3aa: CASSGLGGTDTQYF

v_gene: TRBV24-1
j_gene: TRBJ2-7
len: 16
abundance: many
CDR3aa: CATSDNTGLDANEQYF

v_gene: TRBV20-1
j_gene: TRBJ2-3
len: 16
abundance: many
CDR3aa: CSARQPTPKAADTQYF

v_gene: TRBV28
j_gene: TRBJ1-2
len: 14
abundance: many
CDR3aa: CASTGPRRGYGYTF

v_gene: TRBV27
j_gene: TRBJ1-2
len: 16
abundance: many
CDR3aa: CASRAGTEFFEYGYTF

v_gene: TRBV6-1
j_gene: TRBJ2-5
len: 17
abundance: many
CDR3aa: CASSQYLGTSGSGTQYF

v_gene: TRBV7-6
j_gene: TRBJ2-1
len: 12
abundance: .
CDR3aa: CASSPPGVEQFF

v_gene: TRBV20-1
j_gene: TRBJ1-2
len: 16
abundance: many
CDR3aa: CSARDELGSGNYGYTF

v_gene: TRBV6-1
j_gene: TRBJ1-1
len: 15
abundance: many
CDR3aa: CASREGGQTNTEAFF

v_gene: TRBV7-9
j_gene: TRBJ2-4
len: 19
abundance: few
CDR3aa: CASSKGAGGPSEAKNIQYF

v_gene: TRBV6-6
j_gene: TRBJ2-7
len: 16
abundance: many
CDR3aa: CASSYSPQGEYYEQYF

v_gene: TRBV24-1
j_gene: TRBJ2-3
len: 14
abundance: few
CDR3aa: CATSDSQGPDTQYF

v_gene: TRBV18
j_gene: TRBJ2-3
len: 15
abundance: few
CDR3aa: CASSPAQGAADTQYF

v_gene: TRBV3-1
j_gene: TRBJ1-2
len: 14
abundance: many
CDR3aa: CASSQDRMNYGYTF

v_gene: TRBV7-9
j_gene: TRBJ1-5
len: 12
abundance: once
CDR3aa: CASRTGEEEWHF

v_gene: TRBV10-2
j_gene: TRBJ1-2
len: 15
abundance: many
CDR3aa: CASSGTGLNHYGYTF

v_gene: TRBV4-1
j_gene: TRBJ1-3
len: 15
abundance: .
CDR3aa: CASSQREEAGNTIYF

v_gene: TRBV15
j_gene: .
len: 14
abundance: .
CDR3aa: CATSRGLAGGEQYF

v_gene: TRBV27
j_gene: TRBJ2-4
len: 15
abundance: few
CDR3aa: CASRSTSGIKNIQYF

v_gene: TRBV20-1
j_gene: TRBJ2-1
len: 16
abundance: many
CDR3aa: CSARDGGLSYSGEQFF

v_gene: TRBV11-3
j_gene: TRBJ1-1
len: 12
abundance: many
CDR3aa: CASSLRFTEAFF

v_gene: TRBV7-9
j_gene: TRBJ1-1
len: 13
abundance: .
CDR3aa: CASSFFSDGEAFF

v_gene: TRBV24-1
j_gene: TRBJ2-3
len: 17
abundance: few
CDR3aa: CATSDQTGTGSTDTQYF

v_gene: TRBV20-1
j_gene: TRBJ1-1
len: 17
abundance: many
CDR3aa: CSARDGYSLGGDTEAFF

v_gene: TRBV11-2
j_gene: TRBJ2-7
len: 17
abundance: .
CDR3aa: CASSSLAPGLAAYEQYF

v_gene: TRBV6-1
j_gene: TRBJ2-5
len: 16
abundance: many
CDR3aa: CASSIRLSGSMETQYF

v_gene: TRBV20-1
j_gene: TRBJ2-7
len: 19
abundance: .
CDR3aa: CSARVGLGQGAILSYEQYF

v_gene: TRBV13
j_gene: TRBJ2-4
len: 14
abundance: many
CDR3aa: CASSYGTGGNIQYF

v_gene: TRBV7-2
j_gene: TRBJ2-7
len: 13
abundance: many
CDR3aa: CASSWGNSYEQYF

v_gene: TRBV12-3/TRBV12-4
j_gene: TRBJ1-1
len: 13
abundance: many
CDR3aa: CATDFGTNTEAFF

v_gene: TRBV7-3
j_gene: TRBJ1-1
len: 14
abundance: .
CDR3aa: CASSKTGESTEAFF

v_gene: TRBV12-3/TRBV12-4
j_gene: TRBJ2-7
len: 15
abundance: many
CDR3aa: CASSHGTVRDSEQYF

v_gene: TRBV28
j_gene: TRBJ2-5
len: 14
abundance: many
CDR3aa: CASRVGWGLETQYF

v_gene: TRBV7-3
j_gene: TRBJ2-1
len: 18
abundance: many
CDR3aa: CASSRTGQGLLSYNEQFF

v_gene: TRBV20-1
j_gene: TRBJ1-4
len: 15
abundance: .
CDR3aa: CSARSRILAGEKLFF

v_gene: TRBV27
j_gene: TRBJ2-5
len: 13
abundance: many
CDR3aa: CASSLFSGETQYF

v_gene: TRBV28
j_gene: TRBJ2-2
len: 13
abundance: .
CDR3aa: CASRTVSTGELFF

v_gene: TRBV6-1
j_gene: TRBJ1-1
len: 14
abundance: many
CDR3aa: CASSGSHSRTEAFF

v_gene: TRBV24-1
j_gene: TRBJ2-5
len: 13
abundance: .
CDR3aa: CATSEYGKETQYF

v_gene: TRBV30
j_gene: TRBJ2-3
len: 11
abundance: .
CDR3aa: CAWSAGDTQYF

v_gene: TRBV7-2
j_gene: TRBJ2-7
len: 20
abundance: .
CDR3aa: CASSPTFKPGRQSGSYEQYF

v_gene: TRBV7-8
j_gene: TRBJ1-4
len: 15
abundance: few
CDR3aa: CASSPNRMLNEKLFF

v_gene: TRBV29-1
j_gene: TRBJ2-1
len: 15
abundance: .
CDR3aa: CSAGTSGPSYNEQFF